This T cell receptor beta chain emerged from a study of shared clonotypes between healthy human individuals. Some clones are missing from TCRdb's copy, which holds only in-frame ones; the method was immunoSEQ multiplex PCR. The sample consists of a few hundred thousand clones, approximately 79% of them appearing once. Germline loops: CDR1 MNHNY, CDR2 SVGAGI (reference sequence). V shed 5 bases, J shed 5 bases, and the junction held 8 bases outside the gene matches. The length of the CDR3 is 14 residues. The source is a woman aged 40 to 50 in good health. Some clones in this sample may be carry-over from other donors' samples. J is TRBJ1-1 and V is TRBV6-6; 7 bases map to TRBD1. The sequenced sample consisted of PBMCs. The CDR3 region is CASSRQGQGTEAFF. CDR3 bases: TGTGCCAGCAGTCGACAGGGTCAGGGAACTGAAGCTTTCTTT.